Listed here are 14 T cell receptor beta chains from one sample, sequenced in a study of radiation and T cells in renal cell carcinoma (dated by TCRdb to between 2020 and 2021). To prepare the library, the immunoSEQ multiplex PCR assay was applied. Not all clones reach the TCRdb copy of this immuneACCESS table, which keeps in-frame sequences only. Checked studies attribute under half of the gap to unresolved V genes and leave the rest unexplained. The sample table contains roughly 86,000 clones; only one count was recorded for approximately 80% of them. The leading ten clones occupy roughly 10% of the sample. Read against the paper, the sample's time point label means: blood 4 weeks post-SBRT, at nephrectomy. Taken with the paper, the label for treatment or condition translates to: 15 Gy SBRT to primary tumor, nephrectomy 4 weeks later. The sequenced sample was blood, obtained from a patient whose treatment included radiotherapy and nephrectomy. Receptors originate from a man aged 50-59 years with renal cell carcinoma.

The V gene is TRBV5-5, the J gene TRBJ2-3; D may be TRBD1 or TRBD2 (6 bases each). The germline CDR1 and CDR2 sequences are SGHKS and YYEKEE (reference sequence). The V gene lost 3 bases and the J gene lost 2 bases, with 10 bases spanning the gap. CDR3 length: 14 residues. DNA for the CDR3: TGTGCCAGCAGCTGGGGGGCCCCCACAGATACGCAGTATTTT. Translated, it gives CASSWGAPTDTQYF.

CDR3 protein: CASSEDRVYEQYF. CDR3 nucleotide sequence: TGCGCCAGCAGTGAGGACAGGGTCTACGAGCAGTACTTC. V gene TRBV10-1 combines with J gene TRBJ2-7; 7 positions agree with TRBD1. V dropped 2 bases and J dropped 3; count of bases not matched to a gene: 1. CDR1 and CDR2 from the germline V gene are WNHNN and SYGVQD (reference sequence). This CDR3 comprises 13 residues.

Here the CDR3 DNA reads TGTGCCAGCAGCTTAGTGGGGCCCGGGACAGGGGGCCCTAACTATGGCTACACCTTC. Protein sequence: CASSLVGPGTGGPNYGYTF. The V gene is TRBV7-2, the J gene TRBJ1-2; 12 bases map to TRBD1. V lost 1 base to trimming and J lost 0 bases; unmatched junction nucleotides: 9. Germline values: CDR1 SGHTA, CDR2 FQGNSA. The CDR3 spans 19 residues.

The rearrangement joins TRBV10-1 to TRBJ2-2; 10 bases map to TRBD2. With 6 bases clipped from V and 8 bases from J, the junction kept 6 bases outside the gene matches. The CDR3 runs to 14 residues. Germline V gene lookup returns CDR1 WNHNN and CDR2 SYGVQD (reference sequence). CDR3 sequence reads: CASRPSGRIGELFF. In DNA, the CDR3 is TGCGCCAGCAGGCCTAGCGGGAGAATAGGGGAGCTGTTTTTT.

The chain employs TRBV30 and TRBJ2-3; D remains unclear. With 0 bases removed from V and 4 bases from J, the gap between germline ends came to 8 bases. Looked up from germline, CDR1 is GTSNPN and CDR2 is SVGIG (reference sequence). CDR3 length equals 13 residues. This CDR3 reads CAWSVSGADTQYF. In DNA form, the CDR3 reads TGTGCCTGGAGTGTATCGGGCGCAGATACGCAGTATTTT.

The chain couples TRBV9 to TRBJ1-2, with D tentatively TRBD1 (5 bases). From germline, CDR1 is SGDLS and CDR2 YYNGEE. The length of the CDR3 is 13 residues. Trimming removed 3 bases at V and 4 bases at J, with 10 bases between. The CDR3 is CASSAGGFYGYTF. The DNA for the CDR3 is TGTGCCAGCAGCGCCGGGGGATTCTATGGCTACACCTTC.

In its sample, this clone was seen a few times. V gene TRBV10-3 combines with J gene TRBJ2-6; D unresolved. This CDR3 spans 14 amino acids. In germline, CDR1 is ENHRY, CDR2 SYGVKD. The germline V and J ends were trimmed by 3 bases and 7 bases, with 10 bases remaining between them. In DNA, the CDR3 is TGTGCCATCAGTGAACCAAGGTCAGCCAACGTCCTGACTTTC. Amino acids: CAISEPRSANVLTF.

Turning to this clone: Possible read error: a much larger clone is one base away. The CDR3 region has the DNA TGTGCCAGCAGTCTACAGGGGATGAACACTGAAGCTTTCTTT. Its protein is CASSLQGMNTEAFF. This sequence joins TRBV11-2 and TRBJ1-1; 7 bases line up with TRBD1. V trimming: 6 bases; J trimming: 0 bases; junction bases outside the gene matches: 4. Germline CDR1 SGHAT, CDR2 FQNNGV. The CDR3 is made up of 14 amino acids.

This sequence joins TRBV6-5 and TRBJ1-5, with D possibly TRBD1 on 5 matching bases. The CDR3 runs 13 residues. In germline, CDR1 is MNHEY, CDR2 SVGAGI. Trimming took 6 bases from V and 12 from J, leaving 18 bases between them. CDR3 sequence reads: CASSPIESGSQHF. In nucleotides, the CDR3 is TGTGCCAGCAGCCCGATAGAATCAGGGAGCCAGCATTTT.

The chain uses TRBV29-1 and TRBJ2-2; tentative D call: TRBD1 (5 bases). Germline values: CDR1 SQVTM, CDR2 ANQGSEA. The V and J ends lost 5 bases and 5 bases respectively, with 6 bases between them. This CDR3 has 11 amino acids. The CDR3 protein is CSVQGTGELFF. Here the CDR3 DNA reads TGCAGCGTTCAGGGTACCGGGGAGCTGTTTTTT.

CDR3 DNA sequence: TGTGCTAGTGGTTTGCGGGCGGGGGGGCCCTACGAGCAGTACTTC. This codes for CASGLRAGGPYEQYF. J is TRBJ2-7 and V is TRBV12-5; 9 bases fit TRBD2. Germline V gives CDR1 LGHNT, CDR2 FRNRAP. With 2 bases clipped from V and 2 bases from J, the junction kept 4 bases outside the gene matches. The CDR3 is made up of 15 amino acids.

The chain couples TRBV15 to TRBJ2-3; 12 bases fit TRBD2. The CDR3 loop spans 17 amino acids. Germline V lookup: CDR1 LNHNV, CDR2 YYDKDF (reference sequence). V was clipped by 0 bases and J by 1 base; unmatched bases: 2. This CDR3 reads CATSRDRTSGGTDTQYF. The CDR3 DNA follows: TGTGCCACCAGCAGAGATCGGACTAGCGGGGGCACAGATACGCAGTATTTT.

The chain carries TRBV6-6 and TRBJ2-7; possibly TRBD1 for D (6 bases). The CDR3 totals 13 residues. Looked up from germline, CDR1 is MNHNY and CDR2 is SVGAGI (reference sequence). V lost 8 bases and J lost 1, with 12 bases in between. The CDR3, as DNA: TGTGCCAGCGTCGGGACAATATCCTACGAGCAGTACTTC. It translates to CASVGTISYEQYF.

The chain couples TRBV27 to TRBJ1-2, with 9 nucleotides matching TRBD1. CDR1 MNHEY and CDR2 SMNVEV come from the germline V gene (reference sequence). The J segment lost 4 bases and the V segment lost 4 bases, leaving 7 bases of the junction unmatched. The CDR3 runs 15 residues. CDR3 loop: CASSSADRGPYGYTF. Written as DNA, the CDR3 is TGTGCCAGCAGTTCCGCGGACAGGGGTCCCTATGGCTACACCTTC.